This T cell receptor beta chain is drawn from a study of blood T cells in healthy people across ages. Study-wide findings and caveats: A roughly linear age-dependent decrease characterized TCR beta diversity per million T cells.

A second PCR, run for about 7 to 11 cycles, used a sample-barcoded 5' primer plus a J-beta primer mix. TCRdb reanalysed the 5' RACE reads using MiXCR and keeps one entry per CDR3 protein. The sample holds about 640,000 distinct CDR3 sequences, roughly 31% seen once. Each sample yielded at least 6 million isolated PBMCs. In this sample, this clonotype turned up many times. Its antigen is as yet unknown. Sequenced input: blood. This sequence originates from a woman aged 80 or older in good health.

CDR3 nucleotide sequence: TGTGCCAGCAGTTTACAGGGCGATATAGCCAAAAACATTCAGTACTTC. Its translation is CASSLQGDIAKNIQYF. The J gene is TRBJ2-4, the V gene TRBV12-3 or TRBV12-4; perhaps TRBD1 as D (5 bases). This CDR3 has 16 amino acids. V lost 2 bases to trimming and J lost 0 bases, with 11 bases between them.